This TCR beta chain was observed in a study of vaccination effects on CD4 cells after COVID-19. At the level of the study: Every participant took two doses of the BNT162b2 or mRNA-1273 vaccine. A few million PBMC were seeded per well and grown in the presence of roughly 11 IU/ml IL-2 and about 10 ug/ml peptides.

Comment on this clone: Its antigen is undetermined.

CD4+ T cell isolation took place after nine to eleven days of culture. Method: immunoSEQ multiplex PCR; TCRdb's copy keeps in-frame clones and lacks some. The sample includes 35,000 to 40,000 clones, 82% of them seen just once. The CDR3 totals 14 residues. The V gene's germline CDR1 is MDHEN and CDR2 SYDVKM. Trimming removed 7 bases at V and 6 bases at J, with 19 bases between. This TCR derives from a human donor who received a COVID-19 vaccine. The V gene is TRBV28, the J gene TRBJ2-7, with D hard to call. Sequencing used CD4+ T cells from PBMCs cultured without peptide, obtained before COVID-19 vaccination. The DNA of the CDR3 is TGTGCCAGCACGACGGCGGCTAGTGCAGCCGAGCAGTACGTC. This sequence encodes CASTTAASAAEQYV.